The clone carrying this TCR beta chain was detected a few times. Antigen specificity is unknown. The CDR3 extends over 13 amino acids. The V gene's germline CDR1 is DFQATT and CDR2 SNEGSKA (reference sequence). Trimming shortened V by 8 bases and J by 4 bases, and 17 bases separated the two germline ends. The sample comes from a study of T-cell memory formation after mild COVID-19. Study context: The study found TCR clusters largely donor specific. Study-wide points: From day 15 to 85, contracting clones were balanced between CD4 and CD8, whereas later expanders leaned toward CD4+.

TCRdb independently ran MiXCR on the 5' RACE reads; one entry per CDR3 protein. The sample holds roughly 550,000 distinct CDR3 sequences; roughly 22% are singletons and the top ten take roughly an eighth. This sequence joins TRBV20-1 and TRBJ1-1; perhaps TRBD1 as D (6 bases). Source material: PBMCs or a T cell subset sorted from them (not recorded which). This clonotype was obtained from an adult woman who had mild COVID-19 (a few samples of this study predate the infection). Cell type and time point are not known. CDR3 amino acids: CSLVRGPSTEAFF. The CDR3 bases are TGCAGTCTTGTCAGGGGACCGAGCACTGAAGCTTTCTTT.